Below are 15 T cell receptor beta chains sequenced from a single sample in a study of Graves' ophthalmopathy and Graves' hyperthyroidism. RNA transcripts yielded amplified TCR beta CDR3 regions. The first-round RT-PCR employed HTBI primers together with the Qiagen OneStep RT-PCR kit. A multiplex PCR was then performed as the second round. From the multiplex PCR reads, TCRdb called clonotypes with MiXCR, one entry per CDR3 protein. Here the sample spans approximately 460,000 distinct CDR3 sequences, under 15% being singletons. Sequencing was done on a sample of blood. These receptors were obtained from a woman aged 25 to 39 with Graves' ophthalmopathy.

This clonotype came up many times. The chain joins TRBV27 to TRBJ2-7; D is perhaps TRBD2 (6 bases). V gave up 7 bases and J gave up 0 bases, with 19 bases separating them. The CDR3 loop spans 16 amino acids. Germline V gene lookup returns CDR1 MNHEY and CDR2 SMNVEV (reference sequence). The CDR3 region is CASNSKSGGGSYEQYF. CDR3 sequence (DNA): TGTGCCAGCAACTCGAAGAGTGGGGGAGGCTCCTACGAGCAGTACTTC.

V usage is TRBV12-3 or TRBV12-4 and J usage is TRBJ2-5; the D is unclear. With 3 bases removed from V and 5 bases from J, the gap between germline ends came to 19 bases. This CDR3 has 16 amino acids. The CDR3 DNA sequence: TGTGCCAGCAGTTTTAGTGGTTTCAGAGATCCCGAGACCCAGTACTTC. Translating it yields CASSFSGFRDPETQYF.

This clonotype has a count of ten or more. The J gene is TRBJ1-1, the V gene TRBV12-3 or TRBV12-4; D remains unclear. Trimming left V 5 bases short and J 0 bases short, with 4 bases between. The CDR3 runs 12 residues. CDR3 nucleotide sequence: TGTGCCAGCAGTACAGTGAACACTGAAGCTTTCTTT. Its protein is CASSTVNTEAFF.

V usage is TRBV24-1 and J usage is TRBJ1-5; no reliable D call. The CDR3 sequence is 13 residues long. V was shortened by 2 bases and J by 5 bases, with 6 bases between the two germline ends. Germline CDR1 KGHDR, CDR2 SFDVKD. The CDR3 nucleotides read TGTGCCACCAGTGATTCTAGATATCAGCCCCAGCATTTT. Amino acids: CATSDSRYQPQHF.

This clonotype was seen more than once but under ten times. The chain has TRBV12-3 or TRBV12-4 and TRBJ1-6, with TRBD1 matching over 7 bases. V was pared by 5 bases and J by 0 bases, with 13 bases of the junction left unmatched. The CDR3 contains 19 residues. In nucleotides, the CDR3 is TGTGCCAGCAGTACATCAGGGGGAGTTGGTTTCTCCTATAATTCACCCCTCCACTTT. Its translation is CASSTSGGVGFSYNSPLHF.

This clonotype came up a few times. The CDR3 region has the DNA TGTGCCAGCAGCACCACCGGGACTAGCGGGCCGGAGCAGTACTTC. This codes for CASSTTGTSGPEQYF. V and J are TRBV9 and TRBJ2-7; 12 bases are a match to TRBD2. The length of the CDR3 is 15 residues. From germline, CDR1 is SGDLS and CDR2 YYNGEE. V lost 4 bases, J lost 7 bases, and 9 bases stayed unmatched.

The sample holds many counts of this clonotype. The V and J genes are TRBV6-1 and TRBJ1-1, with 7 bases that match TRBD1. The junction had 8 bases not matched to a gene; V was cut back by 4 bases and J by 3 bases. The CDR3 runs 15 residues. Germline V lookup: CDR1 MNHNS, CDR2 SASEGT. In DNA form, the CDR3 reads TGTGCCAGCAGTGCCCCGCAGGGGGGATACACTGAAGCTTTCTTT. Its protein is CASSAPQGGYTEAFF.

This clonotype was observed many times. This chain links TRBV12-3 or TRBV12-4 with TRBJ1-1; D is unresolved. This CDR3 spans 15 amino acids. V was trimmed by 0 bases and J by 5 bases, leaving 13 bases between them. CDR3 in amino acids: CASSLAMGIETEAFF. In DNA form, the CDR3 reads TGTGCCAGCAGTTTAGCGATGGGGATTGAAACTGAAGCTTTCTTT.

At least ten counts were recorded for this clonotype. The chain couples TRBV7-6 to TRBJ1-3, with unresolved D. The CDR3 covers 18 residues. Trimming stripped 3 bases from V and 4 bases from J, with 22 bases between. Germline V gives CDR1 SGHVS, CDR2 FNYEAQ. CDR3 sequence reads: CASSFGISAKISGNTIYF. The CDR3 DNA follows: TGTGCCAGCAGCTTCGGGATTTCGGCTAAGATTTCCGGAAACACCATATATTTT.

This clonotype was found many times. The chain is built from TRBV2 and TRBJ2-5; tentatively, D is TRBD2 (5 bases). Looked up from germline, CDR1 is SNHLY and CDR2 is FYNNEI. The CDR3 length is 12 residues. Trimming left V 6 bases short and J 4 bases short, with 9 bases between. Here the CDR3 DNA reads TGTGCCAGCAGCTCCGCGGGAGAGACCCAGTACTTC. Its protein is CASSSAGETQYF. Complete variable domain (other parts from reference TRBV2 and TRBJ2-5): EPEVTQTPSHQVTQMGQEVILRCVPISNHLYFYWYRQILGQKVEFLVSFYNNEISEKSEIFDDQFSVERPDGSNFTLKIRSTKLEDSAMYFCASSSAGETQYFGPGTRLLVL.

This clonotype was picked up a small number of times. A read error may explain this, as a much larger clone is one base away. The CDR3 here is CAARRHNTGELCF. Here the CDR3 DNA reads TGTGCCGCTAGGAGACATAACACCGGGGAGCTGTGTTTT. The chain recombines TRBV28 with TRBJ2-2; weak D call: TRBD2 (5 bases). From germline, CDR1 is MDHEN and CDR2 SYDVKM. CDR3 length: 13 residues.

The CDR3, as DNA: TGTGCTAGTGGTCCCCATACTAGCGGGGAAGAGACCCAGTACTTC. It is translated as CASGPHTSGEETQYF. J is TRBJ2-5 and V is TRBV12-5; 10 bases match TRBD2. Trimming removed 5 bases from V and 3 bases from J; junction bases left unmatched: 6. The CDR3 consists of 15 residues. CDR1 LGHNT and CDR2 FRNRAP come from the germline V gene.

Ten or more counts support this clonotype. The chain employs TRBV27 and TRBJ2-7, with 7 bases that match TRBD1. Germline CDR1 MNHEY, CDR2 SMNVEV (reference sequence). The CDR3 spans 15 residues. J was trimmed by 0 bases and V by 5 bases; bases with no gene match: 7. The CDR3 DNA reads as TGTGCCAGCAGTCCCCTGGACAGGACCTCCTACGAGCAGTACTTC. The encoded protein is CASSPLDRTSYEQYF.

V usage is TRBV10-3 and J usage is TRBJ2-5; D is unclear. This CDR3 has 13 amino acids. V lost 8 bases and J 3 bases, leaving 13 bases between the germline ends. The germline gives CDR1 ENHRY, CDR2 SYGVKD. CDR3 sequence: CAIGVTEKETQYF. CDR3 nucleotide sequence: TGTGCCATCGGTGTGACGGAAAAAGAGACCCAGTACTTC.

This clonotype was found many times. V gene TRBV28 combines with J gene TRBJ2-7; the D gene is possibly TRBD2 (6 bases). The CDR3 has 13 residues. V was shortened by 6 bases and J by 2 bases, with 11 bases between the two germline ends. CDR1 and CDR2 (germline): MDHEN, SYDVKM. Here the CDR3 DNA reads TGTGCCAGCAGCCGGGCGGGAACCTACGAGCAGTACTTC. As protein: CASSRAGTYEQYF. Drawing the rest from reference TRBV28 and TRBJ2-7, the complete variable domain is DVKVTQSSRYLVKRTGEKVFLECVQDMDHENMFWYRQDPGLGLRLIYFSYDVKMKEKGDIPEGYSVSREKKERFSLILESASTNQTSMYLCASSRAGTYEQYFGPGTRLTVT.